The 15 T cell receptor beta chains listed next were all sequenced from one sample in a study of cytomegalovirus exposure and HLA in healthy donors. The study ran its PCR with 60 Vbeta and 13 Jbeta primers. Sequenced by immunoSEQ multiplex PCR; TCRdb stores in-frame clones only, minus some. This sample has 200,000 to 250,000 clones, with roughly four fifths found just once. Sequenced material: PBMCs. The receptors derive from a woman aged 40 to 49 in good health and CMV-seronegative.

A single count supports this clone. This sequence joins TRBV5-6 and TRBJ2-3, with 10 bases fitting TRBD1. The CDR3 sequence is 16 residues long. Trimming cost V 4 bases and J 1 base; bases outside gene matches: 6. From germline, CDR1 is SGHDT and CDR2 YYEEEE. This chain's CDR3 is CASSNDRGPRTDTQYF. The CDR3 DNA is TGTGCCAGCAGCAACGACAGGGGGCCGCGCACAGATACGCAGTATTTT.

On this clone: A read error may account for a junction end that differs from germline. The rearrangement joins TRBV6-1 to TRBJ1-2; D is ambiguous. The germline V gene has CDR1 MNHNS and CDR2 SASEGT. The CDR3 has 14 residues. CDR3 nucleotide sequence: TGTGCCAGCAGTGAAGGAGGCAGTAACTATGGCCACACCTTC. This gives the protein CASSEGGSNYGHTF.

This clone was seen only a few times. The genes are TRBV28 and TRBJ2-7; 8 nucleotides match TRBD1. CDR3 length: 16 amino acids. Per germline, CDR1 MDHEN and CDR2 SYDVKM. The J segment lost 6 bases and the V segment lost 3 bases, leaving 13 bases of the junction unmatched. For the CDR3, the DNA is TGTGCCAGCAGTTTCCCTGGACAGGGCGGTTTTTTCGAGCAGTACTTC. It translates to CASSFPGQGGFFEQYF.

This clone was seen only once. The chain uses TRBV5-1 and TRBJ1-6; TRBD1 aligns across 11 bases. The CDR3 consists of 16 residues. V was clipped by 4 bases and J by 7 bases; unmatched bases: 7. Germline V CDR1 and CDR2: SGHRS, YFSETQ. The CDR3 DNA follows: TGCGCCAGCAGCCAAGGACAGGGGGCGCGGAATTCACCCCTCCACTTT. Translated, it gives CASSQGQGARNSPLHF.

The chain is built from TRBV7-6 and TRBJ2-1, with D unresolved. Between the trimmed V and J ends, which lost 4 bases and 6 bases, there was a span of 7 bases. Germline CDR1 is SGHVS and CDR2 is FNYEAQ. This CDR3 is 12 amino acids long. The CDR3 protein is CASSYTSNEQFF. Here the CDR3 DNA reads TGTGCCAGCAGCTATACGAGCAATGAGCAGTTCTTC.

V usage is TRBV10-3 and J usage is TRBJ2-1, with TRBD2 as a possible D gene (7 bases). In germline, CDR1 is ENHRY, CDR2 SYGVKD. The CDR3 runs to 12 residues. Trimming pared 4 bases from V and 15 bases from J, leaving 16 bases between. Written as DNA, the CDR3 is TGTGCCATCAGTGGGGGGGGCCTGGGATGGTTCTTC. Protein product: CAISGGGLGWFF.

This clone was observed a few times. J is TRBJ2-3 and V is TRBV11-3; TRBD2 agrees at 8 bases. In germline, CDR1 is SGHNT, CDR2 YENEEA. With 4 bases clipped from V and 2 bases from J, the junction kept 2 bases outside the gene matches. The CDR3 extends over 14 amino acids. The CDR3 sequence is CASSSGGFTDTQYF. The DNA of the CDR3 is TGTGCCAGCAGCTCGGGAGGGTTCACAGATACGCAGTATTTT. Full variable domain (remainder filled in from reference TRBV11-3 and TRBJ2-3): EAGVVQSPRYKIIEKKQPVAFWCNPISGHNTLYWYLQNLGQGPELLIRYENEEAVDDSQLPKDRFSAERLKGVDSTLKIQPAELGDSAVYLCASSSGGFTDTQYFGPGTRLTVL.

The chain recombines TRBV13 with TRBJ1-1; tentative D call: TRBD1 (6 bases). CDR3 length equals 14 residues. With 5 bases removed from V and 0 bases from J, the gap between germline ends came to 10 bases. Germline V gives CDR1 PRHDT, CDR2 FYEKMQ (reference sequence). This CDR3 reads CASSRRTVNTEAFF. CDR3 nucleotides: TGTGCCAGCAGCCGCCGGACAGTGAACACTGAAGCTTTCTTT.

The chain has TRBV27 and TRBJ2-2, with D possibly matching TRBD2 (6 bases). Trimming cost V 6 bases and J 7 bases, with 18 bases left between them. Germline V lookup: CDR1 MNHEY, CDR2 SMNVEV (reference sequence). This CDR3 is 15 amino acids long. CDR3 nucleotides: TGTGCCAGCAGGGGAGCCGGGAGTTCGGGCGGGGAGCTGTTTTTT. Translated: CASRGAGSSGGELFF.

The rearrangement joins TRBV5-1 to TRBJ2-1; weak D call: TRBD1 (6 bases). CDR3 size: 14 residues. CDR1 is SGHRS, CDR2 YFSETQ, per germline. V was trimmed by 2 bases and J by 4 bases, leaving 10 bases between them. The CDR3 DNA follows: TGCGCCAGCAGCTTTAGGGACATTTACAATGAGCAGTTCTTC. Translation: CASSFRDIYNEQFF.

The chain combines TRBV2 with TRBJ2-7; 8 bases map to TRBD1. CDR1 is SNHLY, CDR2 FYNNEI, per germline. J was trimmed by 2 bases and V by 5 bases; bases with no gene match: 11. The CDR3 sequence is 16 residues long. CDR3 residues: CASSFSAGTGTYEQYF. The CDR3 coding sequence is TGTGCCAGCAGTTTTAGCGCGGGGACAGGCACCTACGAGCAGTACTTC.

The J gene is TRBJ1-2, the V gene TRBV5-6; 10 nucleotides match TRBD1. Germline CDR1 is SGHDT and CDR2 is YYEEEE. Trimming took 0 bases from V and 8 from J; bases not matched to a gene: 7. CDR3 length equals 15 residues. The CDR3 nucleotides are TGTGCCAGCAGCTTGGGACAGGGGGCGCCCGGCGGCTACACCTTC. It translates to CASSLGQGAPGGYTF.

The V gene is TRBV13, the J gene TRBJ2-7, with D perhaps TRBD2 (7 bases). Germline CDR1 PRHDT, CDR2 FYEKMQ (reference sequence). The CDR3 runs 14 residues. V shed 5 bases and J shed 7 bases, with 18 bases lying between them. The CDR3 DNA follows: TGTGCCAGCAGCGCCTGGGGGGGGGCTACGGAGCAGTACTTC. It codes for CASSAWGGATEQYF.

The chain has TRBV5-4 and TRBJ1-3; D call uncertain. The CDR3 has 11 residues. Trimming took 6 bases from V and 6 from J, leaving 7 bases between them. From germline, CDR1 is SGHNT and CDR2 YYREEE (reference sequence). CDR3 bases: TGTGCCAGCACCTCTTCAAACACCATATATTTT. Its protein product is CASTSSNTIYF.

The V call is TRBV7-9, the J call TRBJ2-3, with D perhaps matching TRBD2 (6 bases). Trimming took 1 base from V and 7 from J, leaving 9 bases between them. The V gene's germline CDR1 is SEHNR and CDR2 FQNEAQ (reference sequence). The CDR3 extends over 13 amino acids. This CDR3 is CASSLGGVNTQYF. CDR3 nucleotides: TGTGCCAGCAGCTTAGGGGGGGTTAATACGCAGTATTTT.